Below, 24 T cell receptor beta chains from the same sample are listed, as sequenced in a study of blood T cell repertoires in COVID-19. Assay used: immunoSEQ multiplex PCR; TCRdb lists only in-frame clones, some missing. The repertoire holds 200,000 or so clones, with roughly 80% as singletons. Sequencing was carried out using peripheral blood. The receptors stem from a woman in her 30s who had recovered from COVID-19.

The chain recombines TRBV29-1 with TRBJ1-1; 7 positions agree with TRBD1. The trim removed 6 bases at V and 4 bases at J, leaving 8 bases unmatched. Germline CDR1 SQVTM, CDR2 ANQGSEA. The CDR3 has 13 amino acids. CDR3 nucleotides: TGCAGCGTAGCACAGGGGCTGGGCACTGAAGCTTTCTTT. Translated, it gives CSVAQGLGTEAFF.

J is TRBJ2-1 and V is TRBV7-9; D unresolved. The CDR3 length is 15 residues. Germline V gene sequence: CDR1 SEHNR, CDR2 FQNEAQ (reference sequence). V was cut by 4 bases and J by 8 bases, with 18 bases left in between. The CDR3 region is CASSSKLPVLDEQFF. The DNA for the CDR3 is TGTGCCAGCAGCTCGAAGCTACCTGTCTTAGATGAGCAGTTCTTC.

CDR3 amino acids: CASSQQGNNEQFF. The CDR3 DNA reads as TGTGCCAGCAGCCAACAGGGGAACAATGAGCAGTTCTTC. This chain joins TRBV7-7 and TRBJ2-1, with TRBD1 matching over 7 bases. The CDR3 covers 13 residues. Germline V lookup: CDR1 SSHAT, CDR2 FNYEAQ (reference sequence). With V trimmed by 5 bases and J by 5 bases, 3 bases remained unmatched. Drawing the rest from reference TRBV7-7 and TRBJ2-1, the complete variable domain is GAGVSQSPRYKVTKRGQDVTLRCDPISSHATLYWYQQALGQGPEFLTYFNYEAQPDKSGLPSDRFSAERPEGSISTLTIQRTEQRDSAMYRCASSQQGNNEQFFGPGTRLTVL.

Only a few counts were recorded for this clone. The genes are TRBV6-5 and TRBJ2-7, with 8 bases aligning to TRBD2. The CDR3 is made up of 16 amino acids. Germline values: CDR1 MNHEY, CDR2 SVGAGI. V was pared by 4 bases and J by 1 base, with 9 bases of the junction left unmatched. The DNA of the CDR3 is TGTGCCAGCAGTTCCATAGCGGGACGCGGGTCCTACGAGCAGTACTTC. This translates into CASSSIAGRGSYEQYF.

This clone showed up just a few times. This chain joins TRBV18 and TRBJ2-3; a possible D gene is TRBD2 (6 bases). Trimming took 1 base from V and 0 from J, leaving 17 bases between them. Germline V gene sequence: CDR1 KGHSH, CDR2 LQKENI. The CDR3 has 18 residues. CDR3 residues: CASSPQGLGYASTDTQYF. The CDR3 DNA sequence: TGTGCCAGCTCACCACAGGGACTGGGTTATGCTAGCACAGATACGCAGTATTTT.

The chain combines TRBV27 with TRBJ2-1; 7 bases map to TRBD2. J was trimmed by 7 bases and V by 5 bases; bases with no gene match: 14. This CDR3 spans 16 amino acids. Per germline, CDR1 MNHEY and CDR2 SMNVEV (reference sequence). CDR3 amino acids: CASSPYWRERWNEQFF. DNA for the CDR3: TGTGCCAGCAGTCCCTACTGGCGGGAGCGATGGAATGAGCAGTTCTTC.

The chain employs TRBV27 and TRBJ1-2; TRBD1 agrees at 7 bases. Germline trimming cut 4 bases from V and 7 bases from J; bases unmatched to any gene: 9. Germline CDR1 MNHEY, CDR2 SMNVEV (reference sequence). This CDR3 is 14 amino acids long. The CDR3 sequence is CASSSGQNPSGYTF. The CDR3 nucleotides are TGTGCCAGCAGTTCGGGACAGAACCCTAGTGGCTACACCTTC.

The rearrangement joins TRBV30 to TRBJ2-3; tentatively, D is TRBD2 (6 bases). Looked up from germline, CDR1 is GTSNPN and CDR2 is SVGIG (reference sequence). The CDR3 extends over 16 amino acids. Trimming removed 0 bases from V and 6 bases from J, with 19 bases in between. CDR3 in amino acids: CAWSVRTTLASDTQYF. The DNA of the CDR3 is TGTGCCTGGAGTGTTCGGACTACGCTGGCAAGCGATACGCAGTATTTT.

CDR3 region: CASSQGADTDTQYF. The CDR3 DNA follows: TGTGCCAGCAGTCAGGGGGCGGACACAGATACGCAGTATTTT. The chain links TRBV28 to TRBJ2-3, with TRBD1 matching 8 bases. In germline, CDR1 is MDHEN, CDR2 SYDVKM. Trimming cost V 5 bases and J 2 bases; bases outside gene matches: 3. The CDR3 sequence is 14 residues long.

This chain links TRBV5-1 with TRBJ1-1; 7 positions match TRBD1. With 3 bases clipped from V and 4 bases from J, the junction kept 12 bases outside the gene matches. The CDR3 is 16 amino acids. Per germline, CDR1 SGHRS and CDR2 YFSETQ. The CDR3 reads CASSWGPGQKSTEAFF. For the CDR3, the DNA is TGCGCCAGCAGCTGGGGCCCGGGACAGAAGAGCACTGAAGCTTTCTTT.

This chain uses TRBV27 with TRBJ2-5, with 11 bases aligning to TRBD1. Germline assignment: CDR1 MNHEY and CDR2 SMNVEV (reference sequence). Unmatched junction bases numbered 12, after V lost 4 bases and J lost 5 bases. CDR3 length equals 17 residues. The CDR3 is CASSSPLGQGVGETQYF. CDR3 nucleotide sequence: TGTGCCAGCAGTTCACCCCTGGGACAGGGGGTGGGGGAGACCCAGTACTTC.

The chain carries TRBV6-6 and TRBJ2-7; a possible D gene is TRBD2 (6 bases). Trimming cost V 0 bases and J 0 bases, with 12 bases left between them. Germline assignment: CDR1 MNHNY and CDR2 SVGAGI (reference sequence). CDR3 length equals 16 residues. The CDR3, as DNA: TGTGCCAGCAGTTACTCGACTGGGGGGAGCTCCTACGAGCAGTACTTC. This codes for CASSYSTGGSSYEQYF.

This clone was observed a single time. The chain employs TRBV5-6 and TRBJ1-2; TRBD1 matches at 8 bases. V shed 0 bases and J 7 bases; nucleotides not matched to a gene: 11. In germline, CDR1 is SGHDT, CDR2 YYEEEE. The CDR3 length is 16 residues. CDR3 bases: TGTGCCAGCAGCTTGGAATGGGGTCAGGGGGCGAGTGGCTACACCTTC. It codes for CASSLEWGQGASGYTF. The complete variable domain, with remaining parts taken from reference TRBV5-6 and TRBJ1-2, reads DAGVTQSPTHLIKTRGQQVTLRCSPKSGHDTVSWYQQALGQGPQFIFQYYEEEERQRGNFPDRFSGHQFPNYSSELNVNALLLGDSALYLCASSLEWGQGASGYTFGSGTRLTVV.

The chain employs TRBV5-1 and TRBJ1-1, with 7 bases lining up with TRBD1. Germline-derived CDR1 and CDR2 are SGHRS and YFSETQ. The trim removed 4 bases at V and 4 bases at J, leaving 4 bases unmatched. The CDR3 consists of 13 residues. DNA of the CDR3: TGCGCCAGCAGCCCTCAGGGGGGCACTGAAGCTTTCTTT. Translated: CASSPQGGTEAFF.

The chain employs TRBV18 and TRBJ2-7, with a weak D call TRBD1 (6 bases). In germline, CDR1 is KGHSH, CDR2 LQKENI. The CDR3 is 14 amino acids. The V and J ends lost 6 bases and 4 bases respectively, with 16 bases between them. For the CDR3, the DNA is TGTGCCAGCTCGTCCGGGACATCCTATTACGAGCAGTACTTC. Amino acids: CASSSGTSYYEQYF.

This clone was seen just once. The chain recombines TRBV28 with TRBJ1-5; D may be TRBD1 (5 bases). Trimming removed 8 bases at V and 1 base at J, with 12 bases between. CDR3 length equals 14 residues. Per the germline V gene, CDR1 is MDHEN and CDR2 is SYDVKM. DNA for the CDR3: TGTGCCAGCCAACTCGGGGGAAGCAATCAGCCCCAGCATTTT. Translating gives CASQLGGSNQPQHF.

The rearrangement uses TRBV24-1 and TRBJ2-3; D unresolved. The CDR3 consists of 13 residues. V was trimmed by 7 bases and J by 1 base, leaving 8 bases between them. Germline V gene sequence: CDR1 KGHDR, CDR2 SFDVKD. The chain's CDR3 is CATSPIGTDTQYF. The CDR3 nucleotides read TGTGCCACCAGCCCTATCGGCACAGATACGCAGTATTTT.

This chain connects TRBV5-4 to TRBJ2-1; 8 positions match TRBD1. Germline V gives CDR1 SGHNT, CDR2 YYREEE (reference sequence). The V segment lost 0 bases and the J segment 8 bases; nucleotides outside the gene matches: 7. This CDR3 contains 15 residues. In nucleotides, the CDR3 is TGTGCCAGCAGCTTGGGGCAGGGGGCGCGGGATGAGCAGTTCTTC. It encodes CASSLGQGARDEQFF.

This chain connects TRBV11-3 to TRBJ2-1; D is unclear. Germline CDR1 and CDR2: SGHNT and YENEEA. The CDR3 is 15 residues long. The V gene lost 0 bases and the J gene lost 0 bases, with 6 bases spanning the gap. The CDR3 loop reads CASSLEARSYNEQFF. In nucleotides, the CDR3 is TGTGCCAGCAGCTTAGAGGCCCGCTCCTACAATGAGCAGTTCTTC.

This chain connects TRBV25-1 to TRBJ1-6; D gene ambiguous. Germline loops: CDR1 MGHDK, CDR2 SYGVNS. The CDR3 spans 14 residues. V lost 8 bases and J lost 8, with 16 bases in between. CDR3 protein: CASVRWARHSPLHF. The CDR3 bases are TGTGCCAGCGTTCGTTGGGCCCGTCATTCACCCCTCCACTTT.

The chain couples TRBV7-3 to TRBJ2-1, with D maybe TRBD2 (6 bases). Germline CDR1 and CDR2: SGHTA and FQGTGA. V gave up 5 bases and J gave up 8 bases, with 16 bases separating them. The CDR3 is 14 residues long. Here the CDR3 reads CASSPPGVADEQFF. The CDR3 DNA reads TGTGCCAGCAGCCCGCCGGGGGTCGCGGATGAGCAGTTCTTC.

This clone was seen a single time. The rearrangement uses TRBV15 and TRBJ2-1; 9 bases align to TRBD2. Germline trimming cut 1 base from V and 5 bases from J; bases unmatched to any gene: 15. The CDR3 contains 19 residues. CDR1 is LNHNV and CDR2 is YYDKDF in the germline V gene (reference sequence). In nucleotides, the CDR3 is TGTGCCACCAGCAGAGGACCTCTAGCGGGGTCCCCAAGAAACAATGAGCAGTTCTTC. This encodes CATSRGPLAGSPRNNEQFF.

J is TRBJ1-1 and V is TRBV5-5; 7 bases line up with TRBD1. The trim removed 3 bases at V and 9 bases at J, leaving 2 bases unmatched. This CDR3 contains 11 residues. CDR1 is SGHKS and CDR2 is YYEKEE in the germline V gene (reference sequence). The CDR3 nucleotides are TGTGCCAGCAGCTGGACAGGCCAAGCTTTCTTT. It specifies CASSWTGQAFF.

The chain is built from TRBV27 and TRBJ2-3, with 12 bases identical to TRBD2. The ends lost 5 bases at V and 4 bases at J; junction bases unmatched: 7. The germline V gene encodes CDR1 MNHEY and CDR2 SMNVEV (reference sequence). The CDR3 runs to 16 residues. The CDR3 protein is CASSPSPSGRADTQYF. CDR3 sequence (DNA): TGTGCCAGCAGTCCCAGCCCTAGCGGGAGGGCAGATACGCAGTATTTT.